These 20 T cell receptor beta chains originate from one sample sequenced in a study of blood T cell repertoires in COVID-19. Here immunoSEQ multiplex PCR was the method, and the copy in TCRdb shows in-frame clones only, minus some. The sample consists of around 62,000 clones, more than 75% of them appearing once. The sample taken for sequencing was PBMCs or T cells enriched from blood (not recorded which). These receptors originate from a woman in her forties who had recovered from COVID-19.

The chain is built from TRBV19 and TRBJ1-5, with a weak D call TRBD1 (6 bases). V was shortened by 10 bases and J by 0 bases, with 22 bases between the two germline ends. Germline values: CDR1 LNHDA, CDR2 SQIVND (reference sequence). This CDR3 has 17 amino acids. The CDR3 spells CATTDWDTRYSNQPQHF. The CDR3 nucleotides are TGTGCCACCACTGACTGGGACACCAGATATAGCAATCAGCCCCAGCATTTT.

DNA for the CDR3: TGTGCCAGCAGCCAAGACCTGAGTCCCACAGATACGCAGTATTTT. Amino acids: CASSQDLSPTDTQYF. J is TRBJ2-3 and V is TRBV14, with unresolved D. V was trimmed by 0 bases and J by 2 bases, leaving 9 bases between them. The CDR3 extends over 15 amino acids. Per germline, CDR1 SGHDN and CDR2 FVKESK.

The table lists this clone with a few counts. The chain is built from TRBV12-5 and TRBJ2-2; no clear D. V dropped 2 bases and J dropped 8 bases, with 15 bases sitting between them. The CDR3 sequence is 15 residues long. Per the germline V gene, CDR1 is LGHNT and CDR2 is FRNRAP. In nucleotides, the CDR3 is TGTGCTAGTGGTTTGCGGCAGACTTACGGTGGGGAGCTGTTTTTT. Translated, it gives CASGLRQTYGGELFF.

The V gene is TRBV21-1, the J gene TRBJ2-1; the table gives TRBD2 as D, unverified against the DNA. TRBV21-1 is annotated as a pseudogene. The CDR3 is 18 residues long. The CDR3 spells CASSKVFYGGGAHNEQFF. The CDR3 region has the DNA TGTGCCAGCAGCAAAGTATTCTATGGCGGGGGGGCCCACAATGAGCAGTTCTTC.

The rearrangement links TRBV5-6 to TRBJ2-7; the D gene is possibly TRBD2 (6 bases). Deletions cut 5 bases from V and 2 bases from J, with 17 bases between. The CDR3 extends over 15 amino acids. The germline gives CDR1 SGHDT, CDR2 YYEEEE. CDR3 amino acids: CASRTNRGFAYEQYF. In nucleotides, the CDR3 is TGTGCCAGCAGAACCAATCGGGGGTTCGCCTACGAGCAGTACTTC.

This chain uses TRBV7-9 with TRBJ1-1, with D tentatively TRBD1 (6 bases). The V end lost 4 bases, the J end lost 0 bases, and 9 bases lay between the germline ends. The germline CDR1 and CDR2 sequences are SEHNR and FQNEAQ (reference sequence). The CDR3 has 14 amino acids. The CDR3 bases are TGTGCCAGCAGCTCCCGGACAGTGAACACTGAAGCTTTCTTT. This encodes CASSSRTVNTEAFF.

V gene TRBV10-3 combines with J gene TRBJ1-2; D is possibly TRBD1 (5 bases). Germline loops: CDR1 ENHRY, CDR2 SYGVKD. V shed 11 bases and J shed 3 bases, with 16 bases lying between them. The CDR3 runs to 13 residues. The CDR3 DNA sequence: TGTGCCTCGGGGGGACGGTCACACTATGGCTACACCTTC. As protein: CASGGRSHYGYTF.

The genes are TRBV19 and TRBJ1-3; D is unclear. The CDR3 has 15 amino acids. The germline V gene encodes CDR1 LNHDA and CDR2 SQIVND (reference sequence). The V end lost 5 bases, the J end lost 0 bases, and 11 bases lay between the germline ends. CDR3 sequence (DNA): TGTGCCAGTAGTGTCTCAGACTTCTCTGGAAACACCATATATTTT. Amino acids: CASSVSDFSGNTIYF.

This sequence joins TRBV27 and TRBJ2-5, with 7 bases identical to TRBD2. The J segment lost 5 bases and the V segment lost 3 bases, leaving 3 bases of the junction unmatched. Germline V lookup: CDR1 MNHEY, CDR2 SMNVEV (reference sequence). The CDR3 contains 13 residues. The CDR3 loop is CASSLGGWETQYF. Here the CDR3 DNA reads TGTGCCAGCAGTTTGGGGGGGTGGGAGACCCAGTACTTC.

The chain links TRBV6-5 to TRBJ1-2; weak D call: TRBD1 (6 bases). This CDR3 comprises 16 residues. Germline V gene data show CDR1 as MNHEY and CDR2 as SVGAGI. V was pared by 0 bases and J by 0 bases, with 11 bases between. CDR3 region: CASSYSPNRANYGYTF. The CDR3 nucleotides are TGTGCCAGCAGTTACTCTCCCAACAGGGCTAACTATGGCTACACCTTC.

The gene calls are TRBV7-3 and TRBJ2-1; 8 nucleotides line up with TRBD2. V trimming: 4 bases; J trimming: 9 bases; junction bases outside the gene matches: 11. This CDR3 region has 15 residues. Per germline, CDR1 SGHTA and CDR2 FQGTGA. The CDR3 DNA sequence: TGTGCCAGCAGCTCGCATGGCGGCGGGGGGATTGAGCAGTTCTTC. Translating gives CASSSHGGGGIEQFF.

This clone showed up just a few times. The rearrangement links TRBV11-2 to TRBJ2-2, with D unclear. Trimming stripped 2 bases from V and 0 bases from J, with 13 bases between. This CDR3 is built from 17 residues. Germline V lookup: CDR1 SGHAT, CDR2 FQNNGV. The CDR3 protein is CASSLRRQTSNTGELFF. The CDR3 DNA reads TGTGCCAGCAGCTTAAGGCGGCAAACTTCGAACACCGGGGAGCTGTTTTTT. Filled out from reference TRBV11-2 and TRBJ2-2, the complete variable domain reads EAGVAQSPRYKIIEKRQSVAFWCNPISGHATLYWYQQILGQGPKLLIQFQNNGVVDDSQLPKDRFSAERLKGVDSTLKIQPAKLEDSAVYLCASSLRRQTSNTGELFFGEGSRLTVL.

The chain links TRBV6-4 to TRBJ2-3; possibly TRBD1 for D (5 bases). The germline V gene has CDR1 MRHNA and CDR2 SNTAGT. V was shortened by 0 bases and J by 4 bases, with 8 bases between the two germline ends. This CDR3 is 14 amino acids long. In nucleotides, the CDR3 is TGTGCCAGCAGTGACTCCTGGGGCGCAGATACGCAGTATTTT. This encodes CASSDSWGADTQYF.

This chain links TRBV4-1 with TRBJ2-2, with a weak D call TRBD2 (5 bases). Trimming removed 5 bases from V and 8 bases from J, with 18 bases in between. The CDR3 sequence is 15 residues long. Germline CDR1 and CDR2: MGHRA and YSYEKL. The DNA for the CDR3 is TGCGCCAGCAGCAATCCGGTGGACGGACTGGGGGAGCTGTTTTTT. It specifies CASSNPVDGLGELFF.

The CDR3 here is CASRGGLGYGYTF. CDR3 sequence (DNA): TGTGCCAGCAGGGGGGGGCTTGGGTATGGCTACACCTTC. The rearrangement joins TRBV3-1 (or the pseudogene TRBV3-2) to TRBJ1-2, with a tentative D call TRBD1 (6 bases). Germline V gene lookup returns CDR1 LGHDT and CDR2 YNNKEL (reference sequence). The V end lost 6 bases, the J end lost 5 bases, and 13 bases lay between the germline ends. CDR3 size: 13 residues.

J is TRBJ2-3 and V is TRBV10-3, with TRBD2 matching 7 bases. This CDR3 region has 15 residues. V lost 4 bases to trimming and J lost 2 bases; unmatched junction nucleotides: 6. Germline V gene lookup returns CDR1 ENHRY and CDR2 SYGVKD. CDR3 amino acids: CAISALAGDTDTQYF. As DNA, the CDR3 is TGTGCCATCAGTGCCCTGGCGGGGGACACAGATACGCAGTATTTT.

The V and J genes are TRBV11-2 and TRBJ1-3; 9 bases fit TRBD1. This CDR3 is 15 amino acids long. The junction had 4 bases not matched to a gene; V was cut back by 0 bases and J by 7 bases. The V gene's germline CDR1 is SGHAT and CDR2 FQNNGV. Here the CDR3 DNA reads TGTGCCAGCAGCTTAGAACAGGGGGCTTGGAACACCATATATTTT. Protein sequence: CASSLEQGAWNTIYF.

V and J are TRBV5-1 and TRBJ2-7, with a tentative D call TRBD2 (6 bases). The V gene lost 4 bases and the J gene lost 3 bases, with 17 bases spanning the gap. Looked up from germline, CDR1 is SGHRS and CDR2 is YFSETQ. This CDR3 has 15 residues. The CDR3 protein is CASSVRDRPSYEQYF. The CDR3 bases are TGCGCCAGCAGCGTGCGGGACCGCCCTAGCTACGAGCAGTACTTC. Filled out from reference TRBV5-1 and TRBJ2-7, the complete variable domain reads KAGVTQTPRYLIKTRGQQVTLSCSPISGHRSVSWYQQTPGQGLQFLFEYFSETQRNKGNFPGRFSGRQFSNSRSEMNVSTLELGDSALYLCASSVRDRPSYEQYFGPGTRLTVT.

The chain links TRBV6-1 to TRBJ2-2; D possibly corresponds to TRBD1 (7 bases). Trimming took off 2 bases at V and 5 bases at J, with 12 bases between the two ends. The CDR3 has 15 residues. In germline, CDR1 is MNHNS, CDR2 SASEGT. CDR3 nucleotides: TGTGCCAGCAGTGAAAGGCCAGGGGGGACCGGGGAGCTGTTTTTT. Translated: CASSERPGGTGELFF.

This chain connects TRBV2 to TRBJ1-1; maybe TRBD1 (5 bases). The CDR3 has 13 residues. Trimming cost V 6 bases and J 5 bases, with 13 bases left between them. Germline lookup yields CDR1 SNHLY and CDR2 FYNNEI. CDR3 loop: CASRRGRGTEAFF. The CDR3 nucleotides are TGTGCCAGCAGGCGGGGGAGAGGTACTGAAGCTTTCTTT.